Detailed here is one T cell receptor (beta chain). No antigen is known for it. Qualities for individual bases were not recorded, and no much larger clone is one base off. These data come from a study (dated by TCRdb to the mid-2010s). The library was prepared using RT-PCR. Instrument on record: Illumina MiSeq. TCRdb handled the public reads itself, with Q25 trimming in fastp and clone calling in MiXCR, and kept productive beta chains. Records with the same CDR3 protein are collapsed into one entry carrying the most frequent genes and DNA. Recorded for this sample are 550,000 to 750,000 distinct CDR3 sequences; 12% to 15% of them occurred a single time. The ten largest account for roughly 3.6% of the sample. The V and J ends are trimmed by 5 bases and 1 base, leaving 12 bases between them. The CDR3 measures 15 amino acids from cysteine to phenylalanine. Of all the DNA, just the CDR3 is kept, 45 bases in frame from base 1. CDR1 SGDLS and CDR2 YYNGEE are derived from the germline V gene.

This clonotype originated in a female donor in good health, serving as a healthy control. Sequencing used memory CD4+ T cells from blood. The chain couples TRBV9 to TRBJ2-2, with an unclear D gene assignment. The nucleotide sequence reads TGTGCCAGCAGAGCCGACATTCGGAACACCGGGGAGCTGTTTTTT. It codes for CASRADIRNTGELFF.